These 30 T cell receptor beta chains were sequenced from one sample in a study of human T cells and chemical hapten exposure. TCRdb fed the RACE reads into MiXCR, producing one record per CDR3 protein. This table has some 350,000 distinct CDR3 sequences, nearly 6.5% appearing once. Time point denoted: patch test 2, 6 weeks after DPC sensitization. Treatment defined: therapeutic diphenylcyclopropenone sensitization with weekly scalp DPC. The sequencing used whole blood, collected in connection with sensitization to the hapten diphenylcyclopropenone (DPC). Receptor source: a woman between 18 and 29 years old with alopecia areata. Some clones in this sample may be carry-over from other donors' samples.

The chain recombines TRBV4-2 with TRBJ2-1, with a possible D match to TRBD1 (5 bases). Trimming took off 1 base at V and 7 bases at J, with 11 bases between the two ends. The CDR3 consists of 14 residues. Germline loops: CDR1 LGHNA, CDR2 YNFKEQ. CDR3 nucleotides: TGTGCCAGCAGCCAAGTCCAGGGTATGAATGAGCAGTTCTTC. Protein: CASSQVQGMNEQFF.

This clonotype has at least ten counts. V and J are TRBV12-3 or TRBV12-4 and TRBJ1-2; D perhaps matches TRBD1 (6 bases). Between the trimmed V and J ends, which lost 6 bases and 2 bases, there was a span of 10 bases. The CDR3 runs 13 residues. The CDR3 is CASSPGQNYGYTF. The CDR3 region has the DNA TGTGCCAGCAGCCCCGGACAGAACTATGGCTACACCTTC.

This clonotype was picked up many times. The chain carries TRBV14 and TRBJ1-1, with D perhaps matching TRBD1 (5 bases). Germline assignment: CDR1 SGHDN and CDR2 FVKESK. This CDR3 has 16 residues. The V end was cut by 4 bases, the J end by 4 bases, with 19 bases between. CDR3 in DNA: TGTGCCAGCAGCCTCGAAGCTTATGCAGGGTCCACTGAAGCTTTCTTT. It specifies CASSLEAYAGSTEAFF.

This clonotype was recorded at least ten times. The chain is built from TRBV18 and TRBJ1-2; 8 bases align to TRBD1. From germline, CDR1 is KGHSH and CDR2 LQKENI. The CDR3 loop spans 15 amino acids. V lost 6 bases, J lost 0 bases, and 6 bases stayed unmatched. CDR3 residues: CASSLTGGSNYGYTF. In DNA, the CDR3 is TGTGCCAGCTCCCTTACAGGGGGATCTAACTATGGCTACACCTTC.

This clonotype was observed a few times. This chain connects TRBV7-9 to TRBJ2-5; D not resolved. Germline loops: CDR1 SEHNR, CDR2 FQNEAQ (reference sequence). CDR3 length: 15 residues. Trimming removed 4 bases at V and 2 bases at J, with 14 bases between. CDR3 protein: CASSYPRQLQETQYF. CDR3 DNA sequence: TGTGCCAGCAGCTATCCGAGGCAGCTACAAGAGACCCAGTACTTC.

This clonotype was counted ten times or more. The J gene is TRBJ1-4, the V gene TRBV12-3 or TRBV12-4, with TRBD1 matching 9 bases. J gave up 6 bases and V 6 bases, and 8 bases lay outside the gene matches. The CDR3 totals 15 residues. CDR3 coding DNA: TGTGCCAGCAGCCTCCGGACAGGGGATGATGAAAAACTGTTTTTT. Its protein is CASSLRTGDDEKLFF.

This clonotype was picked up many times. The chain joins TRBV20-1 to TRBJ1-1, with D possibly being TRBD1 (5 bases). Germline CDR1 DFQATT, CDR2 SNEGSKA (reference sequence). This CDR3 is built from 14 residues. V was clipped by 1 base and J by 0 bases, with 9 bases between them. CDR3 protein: CSARGQSMNTEAFF. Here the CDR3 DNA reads TGCAGTGCTAGAGGACAGAGTATGAACACTGAAGCTTTCTTT.

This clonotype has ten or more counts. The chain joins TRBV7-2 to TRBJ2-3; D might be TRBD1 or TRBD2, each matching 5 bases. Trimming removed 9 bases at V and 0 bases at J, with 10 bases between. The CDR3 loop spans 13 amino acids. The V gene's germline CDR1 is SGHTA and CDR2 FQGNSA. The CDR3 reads CASGAGSTDTQYF. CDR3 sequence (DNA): TGTGCCAGTGGGGCGGGTAGCACAGATACGCAGTATTTT. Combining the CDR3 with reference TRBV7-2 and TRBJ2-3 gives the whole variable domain GAGVSQSPSNKVTEKGKDVELRCDPISGHTALYWYRQSLGQGLEFLIYFQGNSAPDKSGLPSDRFSAERTGGSVSTLTIQRTQQEDSAVYLCASGAGSTDTQYFGPGTRLTVL.

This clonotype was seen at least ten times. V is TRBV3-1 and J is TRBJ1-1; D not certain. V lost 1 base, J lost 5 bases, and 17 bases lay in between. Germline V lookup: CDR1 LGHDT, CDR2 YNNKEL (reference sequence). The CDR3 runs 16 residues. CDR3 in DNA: TGTGCCAGCAGCCAAGTAAGTACTGACCGAATGACTGAAGCTTTCTTT. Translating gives CASSQVSTDRMTEAFF.

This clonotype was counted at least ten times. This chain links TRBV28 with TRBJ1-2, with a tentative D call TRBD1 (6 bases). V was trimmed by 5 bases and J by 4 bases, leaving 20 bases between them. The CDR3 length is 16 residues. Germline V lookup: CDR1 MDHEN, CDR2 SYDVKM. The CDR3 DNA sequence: TGTGCCAGCAGTCCACCACAGGGTCTCCCCTCCTATGGCTACACCTTC. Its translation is CASSPPQGLPSYGYTF.

The CDR3 region is CASSASVRRGETQYF. The CDR3 DNA is TGTGCCAGCAGTGCGAGTGTCAGGCGGGGCGAGACCCAGTACTTC. The rearrangement joins TRBV2 to TRBJ2-5; TRBD2 is a possible D gene (6 bases). The length of the CDR3 is 15 residues. Trimming took 4 bases from V and 5 from J, leaving 17 bases between them. Germline V gene lookup returns CDR1 SNHLY and CDR2 FYNNEI.

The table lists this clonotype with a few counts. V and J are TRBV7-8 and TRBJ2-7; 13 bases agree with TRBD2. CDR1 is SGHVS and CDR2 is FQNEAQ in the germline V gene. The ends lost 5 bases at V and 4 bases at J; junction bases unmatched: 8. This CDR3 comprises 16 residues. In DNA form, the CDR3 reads TGTGCCAGCAGCGCGGATTTGACTAGCGGGGGGTACGAGCAGTACTTC. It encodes CASSADLTSGGYEQYF.

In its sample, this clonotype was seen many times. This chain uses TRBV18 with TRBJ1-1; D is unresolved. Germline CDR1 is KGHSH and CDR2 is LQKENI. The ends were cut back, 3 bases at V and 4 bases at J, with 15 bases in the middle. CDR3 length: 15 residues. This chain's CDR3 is CASSPVVQRGTEAFF. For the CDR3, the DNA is TGTGCCAGCTCACCGGTGGTTCAGCGAGGCACTGAAGCTTTCTTT.

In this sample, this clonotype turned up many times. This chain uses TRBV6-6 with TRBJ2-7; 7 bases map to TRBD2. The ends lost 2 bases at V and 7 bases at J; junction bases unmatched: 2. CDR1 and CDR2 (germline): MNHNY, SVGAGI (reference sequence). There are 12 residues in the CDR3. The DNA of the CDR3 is TGTGCCAGCAGTTACATGGGGGGGGAGCAGTACTTC. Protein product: CASSYMGGEQYF.

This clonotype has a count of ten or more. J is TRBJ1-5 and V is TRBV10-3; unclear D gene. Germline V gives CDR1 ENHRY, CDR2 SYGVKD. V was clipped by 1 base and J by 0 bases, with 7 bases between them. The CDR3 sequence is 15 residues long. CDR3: CAISEYPNSNQPQHF. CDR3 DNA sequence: TGTGCCATCAGTGAGTACCCAAATAGCAATCAGCCCCAGCATTTT.

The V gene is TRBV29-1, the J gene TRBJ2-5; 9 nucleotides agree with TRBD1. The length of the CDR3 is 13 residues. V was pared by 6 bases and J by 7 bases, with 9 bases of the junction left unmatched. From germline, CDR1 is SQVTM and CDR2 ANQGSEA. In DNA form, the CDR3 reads TGCAGCGTAGTGGGACAGGGAAAAGGGACCCAGTACTTC. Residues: CSVVGQGKGTQYF.

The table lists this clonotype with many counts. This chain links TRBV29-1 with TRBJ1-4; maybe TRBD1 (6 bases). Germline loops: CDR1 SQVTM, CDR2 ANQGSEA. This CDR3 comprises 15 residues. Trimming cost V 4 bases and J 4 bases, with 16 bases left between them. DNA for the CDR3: TGCAGCGTTGGCGGGTTCGACAGGCATAATGAAAAACTGTTTTTT. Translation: CSVGGFDRHNEKLFF.

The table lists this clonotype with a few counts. CDR3 bases: TGTGCCAGCAGTCCCCAGGGGGAGGGAAGGTCACCCCTCCACTTT. Protein product: CASSPQGEGRSPLHF. The chain employs TRBV28 and TRBJ1-6, with 7 bases fitting TRBD1. Unmatched junction bases numbered 11, after V lost 5 bases and J lost 10 bases. This CDR3 spans 15 amino acids. Germline values: CDR1 MDHEN, CDR2 SYDVKM.

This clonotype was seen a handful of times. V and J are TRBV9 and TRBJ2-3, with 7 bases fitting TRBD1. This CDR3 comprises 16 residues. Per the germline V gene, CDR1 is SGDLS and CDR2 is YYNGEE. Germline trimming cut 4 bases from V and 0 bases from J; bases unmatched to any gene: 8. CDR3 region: CASSLTGTSSTDTQYF. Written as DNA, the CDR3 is TGTGCCAGCAGCCTGACAGGGACCTCTAGCACAGATACGCAGTATTTT.

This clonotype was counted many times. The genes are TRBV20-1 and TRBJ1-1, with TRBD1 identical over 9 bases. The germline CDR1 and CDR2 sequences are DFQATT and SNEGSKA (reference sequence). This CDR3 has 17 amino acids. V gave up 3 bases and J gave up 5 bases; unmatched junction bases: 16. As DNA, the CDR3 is TGCAGTGCTAGTGCAACCGGGACAGGGTCCCTGGGAACTGAAGCTTTCTTT. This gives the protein CSASATGTGSLGTEAFF.

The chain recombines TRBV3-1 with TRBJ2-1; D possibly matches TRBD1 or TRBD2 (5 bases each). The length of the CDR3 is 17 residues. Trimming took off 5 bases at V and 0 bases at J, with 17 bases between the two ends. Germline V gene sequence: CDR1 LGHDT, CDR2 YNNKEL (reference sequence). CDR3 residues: CASSLLTGTFSYNEQFF. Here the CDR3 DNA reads TGTGCCAGCAGCTTACTGACCGGGACGTTCTCCTACAATGAGCAGTTCTTC.

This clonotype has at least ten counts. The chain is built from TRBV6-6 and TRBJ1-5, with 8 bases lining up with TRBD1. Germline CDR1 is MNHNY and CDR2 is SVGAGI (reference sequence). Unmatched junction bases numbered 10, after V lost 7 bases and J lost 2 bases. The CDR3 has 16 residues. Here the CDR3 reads CASMTGAGFGNQPQHF. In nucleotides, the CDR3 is TGTGCCAGCATGACAGGGGCGGGTTTTGGCAATCAGCCCCAGCATTTT.

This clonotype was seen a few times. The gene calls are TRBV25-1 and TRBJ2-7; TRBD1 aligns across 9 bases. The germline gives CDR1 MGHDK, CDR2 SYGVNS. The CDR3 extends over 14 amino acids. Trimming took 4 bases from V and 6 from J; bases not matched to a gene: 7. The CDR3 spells CASSVTGGIGEQYF. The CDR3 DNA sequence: TGTGCCAGCAGTGTAACAGGGGGCATTGGCGAGCAGTACTTC.

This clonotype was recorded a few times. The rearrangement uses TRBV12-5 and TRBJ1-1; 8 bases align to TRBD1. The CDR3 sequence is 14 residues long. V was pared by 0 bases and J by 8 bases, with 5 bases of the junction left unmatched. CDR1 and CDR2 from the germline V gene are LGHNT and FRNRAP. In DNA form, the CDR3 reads TGTGCTAGTGGTTTGGTCCCGGGACAGGAGGAAGCTTTCTTT. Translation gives CASGLVPGQEEAFF.

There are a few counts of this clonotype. CDR3 nucleotides: TGTGCCAGCAGCCCTCTCGGGACTAGCGACCAGACCCAGTACTTC. Translation: CASSPLGTSDQTQYF. The chain uses TRBV6-5 and TRBJ2-5; 10 bases line up with TRBD2. Germline V gene sequence: CDR1 MNHEY, CDR2 SVGAGI. V shed 6 bases and J 6 bases; nucleotides not matched to a gene: 10. CDR3 length: 15 residues.

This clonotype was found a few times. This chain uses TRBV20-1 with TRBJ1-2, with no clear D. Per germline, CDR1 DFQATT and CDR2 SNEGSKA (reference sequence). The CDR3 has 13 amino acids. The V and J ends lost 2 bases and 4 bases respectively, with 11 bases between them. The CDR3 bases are TGCAGTGCTAGACATTACACCTCCTATGGCTACACCTTC. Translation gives CSARHYTSYGYTF.

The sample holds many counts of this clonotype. This CDR3 is CASSQDRANQPQHF. CDR3 coding DNA: TGCGCCAGCAGCCAAGATCGGGCTAATCAGCCCCAGCATTTT. V usage is TRBV4-3 and J usage is TRBJ1-5; D not certain. Germline V gene lookup returns CDR1 LGHNA and CDR2 YSLEER. Between the trimmed V and J ends, which lost 0 bases and 4 bases, there was a span of 7 bases. There are 14 residues in the CDR3.

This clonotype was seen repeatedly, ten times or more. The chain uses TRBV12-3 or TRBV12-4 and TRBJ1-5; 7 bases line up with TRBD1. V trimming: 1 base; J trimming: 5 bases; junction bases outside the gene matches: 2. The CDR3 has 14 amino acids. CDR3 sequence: CASSLVQGHQPQHF. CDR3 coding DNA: TGTGCCAGCAGTTTAGTACAGGGGCATCAGCCCCAGCATTTT.

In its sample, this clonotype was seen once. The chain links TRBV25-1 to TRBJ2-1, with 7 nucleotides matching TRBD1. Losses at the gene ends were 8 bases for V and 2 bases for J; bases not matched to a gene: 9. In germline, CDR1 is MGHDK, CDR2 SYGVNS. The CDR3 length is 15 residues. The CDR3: CASPPDRPAYNEQFF. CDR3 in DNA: TGTGCCAGCCCACCGGACAGGCCTGCCTACAATGAGCAGTTCTTC.

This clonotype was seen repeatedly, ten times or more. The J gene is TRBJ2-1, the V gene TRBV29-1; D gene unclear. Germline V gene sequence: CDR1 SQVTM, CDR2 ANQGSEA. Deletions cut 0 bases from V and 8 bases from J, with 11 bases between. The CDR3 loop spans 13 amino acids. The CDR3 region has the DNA TGCAGCGTTGAAGATAGGGTTGGGGATGAGCAGTTCTTC. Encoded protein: CSVEDRVGDEQFF.